These 7 T cell receptor beta chains came from one sample sequenced in a study of early T cells in non-severe SARS-CoV-2 infection. TCRdb called the 5' RACE reads again in MiXCR, with one record for every CDR3 protein. The data show about 89,000 distinct CDR3 sequences, roughly 14% seen once. The sequencing input was whole blood. Receptors originate from an adult who was a healthcare worker with PCR-confirmed SARS-CoV-2 infection or an uninfected control (not recorded which).

This clonotype was seen a handful of times. This rearrangement joins TRBV7-3 to TRBJ1-1; D is perhaps TRBD1 (6 bases). The V gene's germline CDR1 is SGHTA and CDR2 FQGTGA. The CDR3 consists of 13 residues. The V gene lost 5 bases and the J gene lost 3 bases, with 10 bases spanning the gap. The CDR3 here is CASSQGLHTEAFF. The CDR3 nucleotides are TGTGCCAGCAGCCAGGGGCTCCACACTGAAGCTTTCTTT.

The chain links TRBV24-1 to TRBJ1-2, with D maybe TRBD1 (5 bases). Germline CDR1 KGHDR, CDR2 SFDVKD. The CDR3 is 12 residues long. V dropped 3 bases and J dropped 7 bases, with 8 bases sitting between them. The CDR3 DNA reads as TGTGCCACCAGTGATCAGGGACCTGGCTACACCTTC. Translated: CATSDQGPGYTF.

This clonotype was detected a few times. The chain carries TRBV6-1 and TRBJ1-5; D may be TRBD1 (5 bases). The CDR3 totals 13 residues. Germline V CDR1 and CDR2: MNHNS, SASEGT. V was cut by 4 bases and J by 7 bases, with 11 bases left in between. Here the CDR3 reads CASSVQGEQPQHF. The CDR3 region has the DNA TGTGCCAGCAGTGTTCAGGGTGAACAGCCCCAGCATTTT.

The chain has TRBV10-3 and TRBJ1-2, with TRBD1 matching 7 bases. Germline V lookup: CDR1 ENHRY, CDR2 SYGVKD. With V trimmed by 9 bases and J by 0 bases, 4 bases remained unmatched. The CDR3 contains 13 residues. CDR3 region: CAIGTASNYGYTF. Written as DNA, the CDR3 is TGTGCCATAGGGACAGCCTCTAACTATGGCTACACCTTC.

This clonotype was observed a handful of times. J is TRBJ2-1 and V is TRBV14; 7 bases match TRBD1. V shed 9 bases and J 5 bases; nucleotides not matched to a gene: 4. Per the germline V gene, CDR1 is SGHDN and CDR2 is FVKESK. The CDR3 length is 12 residues. This chain's CDR3 is CASSDRNNEQFF. The CDR3 DNA sequence: TGTGCCAGTTCGGACAGGAACAATGAGCAGTTCTTC.

In this sample, this clonotype turned up a few times. V gene TRBV2 combines with J gene TRBJ2-3, with 10 positions matching TRBD2. V lost 7 bases, J lost 0 bases, and 13 bases stayed unmatched. This CDR3 has 18 amino acids. CDR1 SNHLY and CDR2 FYNNEI come from the germline V gene. The CDR3 DNA reads as TGTGCCAGCATCCCGGGACTAGCGCCCCTAACTAGCACAGATACGCAGTATTTT. Encoded protein: CASIPGLAPLTSTDTQYF. Full variable domain (rest looked up from reference TRBV2 and TRBJ2-3): EPEVTQTPSHQVTQMGQEVILRCVPISNHLYFYWYRQILGQKVEFLVSFYNNEISEKSEIFDDQFSVERPDGSNFTLKIRSTKLEDSAMYFCASIPGLAPLTSTDTQYFGPGTRLTVL.

This clonotype was observed at least ten times. The chain employs TRBV27 and TRBJ1-4; the D gene is possibly TRBD1 (6 bases). Germline V gives CDR1 MNHEY, CDR2 SMNVEV (reference sequence). With 6 bases removed from V and 5 bases from J, the gap between germline ends came to 13 bases. The CDR3 is made up of 14 amino acids. The CDR3 region is CASSPRQGNEKLFF. The CDR3 region has the DNA TGTGCCAGCAGCCCCCGTCAGGGGAATGAAAAACTGTTTTTT.